One and the same sample provided the 21 T cell receptor beta chains below, sequenced in a study of shared clonotypes between healthy human individuals. CD45RO-negative CD8 cells positively selected for CCR7 made up the naive population, which excluded terminally differentiated effector memory CD45RA+ cells. Some clones are missing from TCRdb's copy, which holds only in-frame ones; the method was immunoSEQ multiplex PCR. The data hold hundreds of thousands of clones, with approximately 95% observed a single time. The sequenced sample was naive CD8+ T cells sorted from blood. These receptor sequences come from a woman aged 25 to 39 in good health.

This clone was seen just once. The genes are TRBV28 and TRBJ1-5; no clear D. Germline-derived CDR1 and CDR2 are MDHEN and SYDVKM. Trimming removed 6 bases from V and 0 bases from J, with 12 bases in between. This CDR3 comprises 15 residues. This CDR3 reads CASRPGRYSNQPQHF. CDR3 nucleotides: TGTGCCAGCAGGCCAGGACGGTATAGCAATCAGCCCCAGCATTTT.

Notes on this clone: At the DNA level, this CDR3 is encoded by other sequences in the same sample as well. CDR3 coding DNA: TGTGCCAGCAGCCCAAGCAATGAGCAGTTCTTC. Translating gives CASSPSNEQFF. V usage is TRBV7-9 and J usage is TRBJ2-1; no clear D gene. Trimming removed 5 bases from V and 6 bases from J, with 5 bases in between. The CDR3 loop spans 11 amino acids. CDR1 and CDR2 from the germline V gene are SEHNR and FQNEAQ (reference sequence).

This clone was seen only once. This chain connects TRBV28 to TRBJ1-5; the D gene is possibly TRBD1 (5 bases). The germline CDR1 and CDR2 sequences are MDHEN and SYDVKM. Trimming stripped 5 bases from V and 1 base from J, with 9 bases between. The CDR3 extends over 14 amino acids. The CDR3 DNA is TGTGCCAGCAGTGGCTGGGGGAGCAATCAGCCCCAGCATTTT. Protein: CASSGWGSNQPQHF.

This clone has just one count. The chain recombines TRBV7-3 with TRBJ2-3, with TRBD2 matching 9 bases. The CDR3 runs 16 residues. Germline-derived CDR1 and CDR2 are SGHTA and FQGTGA. Trimming removed 5 bases from V and 5 bases from J; junction bases left unmatched: 11. CDR3 DNA sequence: TGTGCCAGCAGCACGGGACTAGCAGGAGCCATAGATACGCAGTATTTT. It yields the protein CASSTGLAGAIDTQYF.

This chain joins TRBV5-6 and TRBJ1-2, with 7 bases fitting TRBD1. The germline CDR1 and CDR2 sequences are SGHDT and YYEEEE. This CDR3 region has 16 residues. Trimming cost V 0 bases and J 5 bases; bases outside gene matches: 10. CDR3 sequence: CASSLAAEGQLYGYTF. In nucleotides, the CDR3 is TGTGCCAGCAGCTTGGCCGCTGAGGGACAGCTTTATGGCTACACCTTC.

The chain combines TRBV28 with TRBJ2-1, with D possibly being TRBD2 (6 bases). Trimming stripped 8 bases from V and 8 bases from J, with 16 bases between. The CDR3 length is 13 residues. Looked up from germline, CDR1 is MDHEN and CDR2 is SYDVKM. The CDR3 bases are TGTGCCAGCCGGCTAGACCGGGGGTATGAGCAGTTCTTC. Translated: CASRLDRGYEQFF.

The chain carries TRBV7-9 and TRBJ2-2, with 10 bases aligning to TRBD2. The CDR3 consists of 16 residues. The ends lost 5 bases at V and 0 bases at J; junction bases unmatched: 3. Germline V gives CDR1 SEHNR, CDR2 FQNEAQ (reference sequence). The CDR3 loop is CASSDLAGANTGELFF. CDR3 nucleotides: TGTGCCAGCAGCGATCTAGCGGGAGCGAACACCGGGGAGCTGTTTTTT.

The CDR3 coding sequence is TGTGCCAGCAGTGAATTTAGGGGACCAGATACGCAGTATTTT. Its translation: CASSEFRGPDTQYF. The genes are TRBV25-1 and TRBJ2-3; D is perhaps TRBD1 or TRBD2 (5 bases each). Trimming shortened V by 1 base and J by 4 bases, and 9 bases separated the two germline ends. The CDR3 contains 14 residues. Germline-derived CDR1 and CDR2 are MGHDK and SYGVNS.

The chain carries TRBV28 and TRBJ2-2; 7 positions agree with TRBD2. This CDR3 is built from 14 residues. CDR1 MDHEN and CDR2 SYDVKM come from the germline V gene. The trim removed 4 bases at V and 3 bases at J, leaving 2 bases unmatched. The CDR3 loop reads CASSSAGDTGELFF. In DNA, the CDR3 is TGTGCCAGCAGTTCGGCGGGGGACACCGGGGAGCTGTTTTTT.

V usage is TRBV11-2 and J usage is TRBJ2-7, with unresolved D. Germline assignment: CDR1 SGHAT and CDR2 FQNNGV. CDR3 length: 12 residues. V dropped 5 bases and J dropped 0 bases, with 5 bases sitting between them. In DNA, the CDR3 is TGTGCCAGCAGCCTAAACTCCTACGAGCAGTACTTC. It translates to CASSLNSYEQYF.

The chain employs TRBV7-9 and TRBJ2-5; 7 bases are shared with TRBD1. The closer fit of TRBJ2-7 to the DNA end suggests the J call may be wrong. Germline V gene sequence: CDR1 SEHNR, CDR2 FQNEAQ (reference sequence). The CDR3 consists of 14 residues. CDR3 sequence (DNA): TGTGCCAGCAGCTCGACAGGGTTTTCCTACGAGCAGTACTTC. Translation gives CASSSTGFSYEQYF.

The chain joins TRBV27 to TRBJ2-1; 14 bases match TRBD2. V was clipped by 5 bases and J by 9 bases; unmatched bases: 3. CDR1 MNHEY and CDR2 SMNVEV come from the germline V gene (reference sequence). The CDR3 is 14 amino acids. The CDR3 protein is CASSGGLAGVEQFF. The CDR3 nucleotides are TGTGCCAGCAGTGGGGGACTAGCGGGAGTTGAGCAGTTCTTC.

The chain links TRBV9 to TRBJ2-7; 11 bases fit TRBD2. The CDR3 contains 15 residues. Unmatched junction bases numbered 5, after V lost 4 bases and J lost 2 bases. Per germline, CDR1 SGDLS and CDR2 YYNGEE. CDR3 loop: CASSSLAGGPYEQYF. CDR3 in DNA: TGTGCCAGCAGCTCTCTAGCGGGGGGCCCCTACGAGCAGTACTTC.

The chain is built from TRBV6-6 and TRBJ2-7; tentatively, D is TRBD1 or TRBD2 (5 bases each). The V end lost 0 bases, the J end lost 3 bases, and 12 bases lay between the germline ends. The germline CDR1 and CDR2 sequences are MNHNY and SVGAGI (reference sequence). There are 15 residues in the CDR3. The CDR3 coding sequence is TGTGCCAGCAGTTACTCGGGGGTAAACGGCTACGAGCAGTACTTC. Translation: CASSYSGVNGYEQYF.

The J gene is TRBJ2-6, the V gene TRBV27; no clear D. The CDR3 runs to 14 residues. Trimming took 7 bases from V and 3 from J, leaving 10 bases between them. Germline V lookup: CDR1 MNHEY, CDR2 SMNVEV (reference sequence). This CDR3 reads CASKWGGGANVLTF. The CDR3 DNA sequence: TGTGCCAGCAAATGGGGTGGTGGGGCCAACGTCCTGACTTTC.

This chain uses TRBV27 with TRBJ2-1; D is unclear. CDR3 size: 12 residues. Trimming took 5 bases from V and 5 from J, leaving 7 bases between them. From germline, CDR1 is MNHEY and CDR2 SMNVEV (reference sequence). CDR3 sequence (DNA): TGTGCCAGCAGTCAACACAACAATGAGCAGTTCTTC. Protein sequence: CASSQHNNEQFF.

The J gene is TRBJ2-3, the V gene TRBV27, with TRBD2 matching 9 bases. Germline V CDR1 and CDR2: MNHEY, SMNVEV (reference sequence). J gave up 8 bases and V 5 bases, and 14 bases lay outside the gene matches. The CDR3 loop spans 16 amino acids. CDR3 amino acids: CASSLRGKREELTQYF. For the CDR3, the DNA is TGTGCCAGCAGTCTCCGGGGAAAGCGGGAGGAGCTTACGCAGTATTTT.

The chain is built from TRBV10-1 and TRBJ2-7; the match to TRBD1 covers 9 bases. The V gene end was trimmed by 0 bases and the J gene end by 4 bases; junction bases not matched to a gene: 4. Looked up from germline, CDR1 is WNHNN and CDR2 is SYGVQD (reference sequence). This CDR3 has 15 amino acids. CDR3 sequence reads: CASSESGQGSYEQYF. CDR3 sequence (DNA): TGCGCCAGCAGTGAGTCTGGACAGGGGTCTTACGAGCAGTACTTC.

V usage is TRBV7-9 and J usage is TRBJ2-5, with a tentative D call TRBD2 (6 bases). Germline V lookup: CDR1 SEHNR, CDR2 FQNEAQ (reference sequence). The V and J ends lost 5 bases and 5 bases respectively, with 15 bases between them. The CDR3 length is 14 residues. CDR3 in DNA: TGTGCCAGCAGCCCCATGGCGGGGAGGGAGACCCAGTACTTC. Translating gives CASSPMAGRETQYF.

The chain links TRBV5-1 to TRBJ2-7, with TRBD2 matching 9 bases. The CDR3 spans 15 residues. Unmatched junction bases numbered 4, after V lost 0 bases and J lost 3 bases. The germline V gene encodes CDR1 SGHRS and CDR2 YFSETQ. The CDR3 spells CASSLDGGGVYEQYF. CDR3 nucleotide sequence: TGCGCCAGCAGCTTGGATGGCGGGGGGGTCTACGAGCAGTACTTC.

The chain is built from TRBV29-1 and TRBJ1-1, with D possibly being TRBD1 (5 bases). The length of the CDR3 is 13 residues. CDR1 is SQVTM and CDR2 is ANQGSEA in the germline V gene. V was cut by 6 bases and J by 2 bases, with 13 bases left in between. CDR3 loop: CSVDGTSNTEAFF. The CDR3 bases are TGCAGCGTGGACGGGACTTCCAACACTGAAGCTTTCTTT. Full variable domain (missing parts from reference TRBV29-1 and TRBJ1-1): SAVISQKPSRDICQRGTSLTIQCQVDSQVTMMFWYRQQPGQSLTLIATANQGSEATYESGFVIDKFPISRPNLTFSTLTVSNMSPEDSSIYLCSVDGTSNTEAFFGQGTRLTVV.